Listed here is a single T cell receptor (beta chain). Produced via immunoSEQ multiplex PCR; TCRdb's table is partial and in-frame only. This table holds roughly 180,000 clones, 80% to 90% found once. The sample is drawn from a study of blood T cell repertoires in COVID-19. Study-wide background: Some COVID-19 samples were acute and others convalescent; all came from the United States, Italy and Spain. Nucleic acid was either cDNA or gDNA, and it came from T cells, B-cell-depleted T cells, or PBMCs.

The V gene lost 7 bases and the J gene lost 4 bases, with 13 bases spanning the gap. This CDR3 region has 13 residues. This chain uses TRBV12-3 or TRBV12-4 with TRBJ1-1; no firm D call. This receptor was taken from a man in his 70s with active or convalescent COVID-19. The sequenced sample consisted of peripheral blood. The CDR3 loop is CASTGLASTEAFF. CDR3 in DNA: TGTGCCAGCACTGGACTGGCGAGCACTGAAGCTTTCTTT.